These 30 T cell receptor beta chains share one sample of origin, sequenced in a study of T cells after yellow fever vaccination. Each CDR3 protein gets one entry after TCRdb re-called the 5' RACE reads with MiXCR. This sample has just under 600,000 distinct CDR3 sequences, with roughly 13% found just once. Sequences were derived from PBMCs, sampled on the day of the yellow fever booster vaccination. These receptors originate from a man aged 25-45 years who received the YFV17D yellow fever vaccine.

This chain connects TRBV3-1 to TRBJ2-3; 10 nucleotides align to TRBD2. Trimming cost V 3 bases and J 5 bases; bases outside gene matches: 14. The CDR3 totals 18 residues. Germline lookup yields CDR1 LGHDT and CDR2 YNNKEL (reference sequence). DNA of the CDR3: TGTGCCAGCAGCCATGCCCCTAGCGGGAGAGGAGGAAAAGATACGCAGTATTTT. Residues: CASSHAPSGRGGKDTQYF.

The V gene is TRBV20-1, the J gene TRBJ2-1, with D unclear. Between the trimmed V and J ends, which lost 1 base and 7 bases, there was a span of 11 bases. Germline values: CDR1 DFQATT, CDR2 SNEGSKA (reference sequence). The CDR3 consists of 13 residues. The CDR3 DNA reads as TGCAGTGCTAGAGGTTCCCCAGTGAATGAGCAGTTCTTC. This sequence encodes CSARGSPVNEQFF.

This clonotype was detected once. This chain joins TRBV29-1 and TRBJ1-2; D is unresolved. This CDR3 comprises 13 residues. With 0 bases removed from V and 4 bases from J, the gap between germline ends came to 9 bases. Germline V gene data show CDR1 as SQVTM and CDR2 as ANQGSEA. Written as DNA, the CDR3 is TGCAGCGTTGAAGAGGGCCGGTCCTATGGCTACACCTTC. This gives the protein CSVEEGRSYGYTF.

In this sample, this clonotype turned up many times. The chain carries TRBV18 and TRBJ1-6, with 8 nucleotides matching TRBD1. The CDR3 loop spans 15 amino acids. Germline V lookup: CDR1 KGHSH, CDR2 LQKENI. Losses at the gene ends were 0 bases for V and 7 bases for J; bases not matched to a gene: 2. This CDR3 is CASSPPGQVNSPLHF. The CDR3 DNA follows: TGTGCCAGCTCACCACCGGGACAGGTGAATTCACCCCTCCACTTT.

The chain carries TRBV7-9 and TRBJ2-7; the match to TRBD2 covers 7 bases. V gave up 0 bases and J gave up 3 bases; unmatched junction bases: 11. The CDR3 is 17 residues long. CDR1 SEHNR and CDR2 FQNEAQ come from the germline V gene (reference sequence). The CDR3 DNA reads as TGTGCCAGCAGCTTAGCGAGGGCTAGCGGAAACTACTACGAGCAGTACTTC. This sequence encodes CASSLARASGNYYEQYF.

The rearrangement links TRBV29-1 to TRBJ2-3; D is ambiguous. The CDR3 is made up of 13 amino acids. V lost 8 bases and J 4 bases, leaving 16 bases between the germline ends. Germline assignment: CDR1 SQVTM and CDR2 ANQGSEA. CDR3 DNA: TGCAGCACCCGCCCGACGGGTGCAGATACGCAGTATTTT. Translation: CSTRPTGADTQYF.

There are a few counts of this clonotype. V is TRBV10-3 and J is TRBJ2-7; TRBD2 matches 9 bases. Germline V gene lookup returns CDR1 ENHRY and CDR2 SYGVKD. CDR3 length equals 18 residues. V shed 0 bases, J shed 0 bases, and the junction held 9 bases outside the gene matches. The CDR3 protein is CAISESGLAFTSSYEQYF. The CDR3 DNA follows: TGTGCCATCAGTGAGTCAGGACTAGCGTTTACAAGCTCCTACGAGCAGTACTTC.

This clonotype occurred a few times. The chain employs TRBV20-1 and TRBJ1-4, with a possible D match to TRBD1 (5 bases). The germline gives CDR1 DFQATT, CDR2 SNEGSKA (reference sequence). This CDR3 region has 13 residues. The CDR3 DNA follows: TGCAGCCCCACCAGGAGGGGCCGGGAAAAACTGTTTTTT. This gives the protein CSPTRRGREKLFF.

This clonotype was observed at least ten times. This chain connects TRBV5-1 to TRBJ2-2, with 7 bases aligning to TRBD2. Germline CDR1 SGHRS, CDR2 YFSETQ. The CDR3 runs to 15 residues. The junction had 2 bases not matched to a gene; V was cut back by 2 bases and J by 1 base. The chain's CDR3 is CASSLAGRNTGELFF. The CDR3, as DNA: TGCGCCAGCAGCTTAGCGGGAAGGAACACCGGGGAGCTGTTTTTT.

This clonotype was seen many times. V and J are TRBV5-5 and TRBJ2-7; 7 nucleotides agree with TRBD2. V trimming: 2 bases; J trimming: 0 bases; junction bases outside the gene matches: 2. The CDR3 spans 14 residues. In germline, CDR1 is SGHKS, CDR2 YYEKEE (reference sequence). CDR3: CASSLSGASYEQYF. CDR3 in DNA: TGTGCCAGCAGCTTAAGCGGGGCCTCCTACGAGCAGTACTTC.

This clonotype was seen a handful of times. This chain joins TRBV7-2 and TRBJ1-2, with a possible D match to TRBD1 (5 bases). The ends were cut back, 1 base at V and 4 bases at J, with 10 bases in the middle. The CDR3 spans 14 residues. Germline V gene lookup returns CDR1 SGHTA and CDR2 FQGNSA. CDR3 bases: TGTGCCAGCAGCTTAGAAGCTCAGGGCTATGGCTACACCTTC. As protein: CASSLEAQGYGYTF.

The gene calls are TRBV2 and TRBJ2-3, with TRBD2 identical over 8 bases. The CDR3 covers 15 residues. V shed 3 bases, J shed 4 bases, and the junction held 6 bases outside the gene matches. The V gene's germline CDR1 is SNHLY and CDR2 FYNNEI. The CDR3 loop is CASSDLAGGSDTQYF. DNA of the CDR3: TGTGCCAGCAGTGATCTAGCGGGCGGGTCAGATACGCAGTATTTT.

This clonotype turned up a few times. V usage is TRBV7-8 and J usage is TRBJ2-1, with D possibly TRBD2 on 5 matching bases. Germline V gives CDR1 SGHVS, CDR2 FQNEAQ. Trimming shortened V by 4 bases and J by 0 bases, and 10 bases separated the two germline ends. The CDR3 length is 15 residues. In nucleotides, the CDR3 is TGTGCCAGCAGCTACCTAGCCATCTCCTACAATGAGCAGTTCTTC. Residues: CASSYLAISYNEQFF.

This clonotype was seen more than once but under ten times. This chain connects TRBV7-2 to TRBJ2-5; D not certain. The CDR3 runs to 13 residues. The V and J ends lost 0 bases and 5 bases respectively, with 7 bases between them. Germline CDR1 and CDR2: SGHTA and FQGNSA. The DNA of the CDR3 is TGTGCCAGCAGCTTAGCGACGGCCGAGACCCAGTACTTC. Its protein product is CASSLATAETQYF.

CDR3 DNA sequence: TGTGCCAGCAGCTCGCTAGGGCAAGGCGGGGAGCTGTTTTTT. Its protein product is CASSSLGQGGELFF. This rearrangement joins TRBV7-2 to TRBJ2-2; no clear D. CDR3 length: 14 residues. Germline loops: CDR1 SGHTA, CDR2 FQGNSA. The V gene lost 4 bases and the J gene lost 7 bases, with 13 bases spanning the gap.

The rearrangement joins TRBV28 to TRBJ2-7, with D maybe TRBD1 (5 bases). Germline assignment: CDR1 MDHEN and CDR2 SYDVKM. This CDR3 is built from 14 residues. V was pared by 2 bases and J by 0 bases, with 8 bases between. In nucleotides, the CDR3 is TGTGCCAGCAGTTTAGGGGCTAACTCCTACGAGCAGTACTTC. This codes for CASSLGANSYEQYF.

This clonotype was seen more than once but under ten times. The V and J genes are TRBV5-1 and TRBJ2-2; TRBD2 matches at 7 bases. Germline V lookup: CDR1 SGHRS, CDR2 YFSETQ. This CDR3 is 16 amino acids long. Trimming at V came to 1 base and at J to 1 base, leaving 4 bases not matched to a gene. The CDR3 reads CASSLSVAGNTGELFF. CDR3 in DNA: TGCGCCAGCAGCTTGTCCGTAGCGGGGAACACCGGGGAGCTGTTTTTT. Using reference TRBV5-1 and TRBJ2-2 for the parts outside the CDR3, the full variable domain is KAGVTQTPRYLIKTRGQQVTLSCSPISGHRSVSWYQQTPGQGLQFLFEYFSETQRNKGNFPGRFSGRQFSNSRSEMNVSTLELGDSALYLCASSLSVAGNTGELFFGEGSRLTVL.

The chain carries TRBV21-1 and TRBJ2-7; no check of the table's D call, TRBD2, against the DNA was made. TRBV21-1 is a pseudogene locus. This CDR3 has 17 amino acids. CDR3 amino acids: CASNFHLGLAVLGEQYF. The DNA for the CDR3 is TGTGCCAGCAACTTCCATCTGGGACTAGCGGTGTTAGGGGAGCAGTACTTC.

The sample holds many counts of this clonotype. J is TRBJ1-2 and V is TRBV5-6; 8 nucleotides align to TRBD1. In germline, CDR1 is SGHDT, CDR2 YYEEEE. V was pared by 4 bases and J by 6 bases, with 5 bases of the junction left unmatched. This CDR3 spans 13 amino acids. CDR3 bases: TGTGCCAGCAGCCAGGGACAGGAAGATGGCTACACCTTC. Amino acid sequence: CASSQGQEDGYTF.

The chain is built from TRBV29-1 and TRBJ2-1; 12 bases line up with TRBD2. V trimming: 4 bases; J trimming: 10 bases; junction bases outside the gene matches: 11. This CDR3 is 15 amino acids long. CDR1 is SQVTM and CDR2 is ANQGSEA in the germline V gene. In nucleotides, the CDR3 is TGCAGCGTTGGAGCTAGCGGGAGGGCCCTCAGAGAGCAGTTCTTC. This codes for CSVGASGRALREQFF.

The chain is built from TRBV10-2 and TRBJ2-3; 7 nucleotides agree with TRBD1. This CDR3 is 14 amino acids long. CDR1 WSHSY and CDR2 SAAADI come from the germline V gene. V shed 5 bases and J 4 bases; nucleotides not matched to a gene: 6. The CDR3 loop reads CASSTGTDPDTQYF. In DNA form, the CDR3 reads TGCGCCAGCAGTACCGGGACAGACCCAGATACGCAGTATTTT.

The rearrangement links TRBV7-9 to TRBJ2-3; 10 bases align to TRBD2. Germline lookup yields CDR1 SEHNR and CDR2 FQNEAQ (reference sequence). The junction had 11 bases not matched to a gene; V was cut back by 5 bases and J by 6 bases. The CDR3 loop spans 16 amino acids. Here the CDR3 DNA reads TGTGCCAGCAGCCACGGGCTAGCGGGAGTTCTGGATACGCAGTATTTT. It is translated as CASSHGLAGVLDTQYF.

The V call is TRBV5-1, the J call TRBJ1-2; 10 bases are a match to TRBD1. Germline trimming cut 1 base from V and 8 bases from J; bases unmatched to any gene: 11. From germline, CDR1 is SGHRS and CDR2 YFSETQ. The length of the CDR3 is 16 residues. CDR3 DNA sequence: TGCGCCAGCAGCTTGTTACGGACAGGGGGTTCAGGAGGCTACACCTTC. This encodes CASSLLRTGGSGGYTF.

The chain couples TRBV4-3 to TRBJ2-7; no reliable D call. This CDR3 comprises 14 residues. Germline loops: CDR1 LGHNA, CDR2 YSLEER. Deletions cut 0 bases from V and 5 bases from J, with 11 bases between. This chain's CDR3 is CASSQEIRSNEQYF. In nucleotides, the CDR3 is TGCGCCAGCAGCCAAGAGATACGTAGTAACGAGCAGTACTTC.

The CDR3 coding sequence is TGCAGTGCTAGTCCCTACAGGGGAACGAACACCGGGGAGCTGTTTTTT. Translation gives CSASPYRGTNTGELFF. The genes are TRBV20-1 and TRBJ2-2; 7 bases match TRBD1. The V and J ends lost 3 bases and 0 bases, in that order; junction bases with no gene match: 7. This CDR3 spans 16 amino acids. CDR1 is DFQATT, CDR2 SNEGSKA, per germline (reference sequence).

The chain couples TRBV7-8 to TRBJ2-7; D gene unclear. Germline CDR1 reads SGHVS; CDR2 reads FQNEAQ. With 1 base removed from V and 2 bases from J, the gap between germline ends came to 9 bases. The CDR3 has 14 residues. In nucleotides, the CDR3 is TGTGCCAGCAGCTTAGAGAGGAGCCCCTACGAGCAGTACTTC. It translates to CASSLERSPYEQYF.

This clonotype was picked up many times. The CDR3 DNA is TGTGCCAGCAGTGACAGCCCGGGAGCGGTTGATGAGCAGTTCTTC. Its protein is CASSDSPGAVDEQFF. This rearrangement joins TRBV12-3 or TRBV12-4 to TRBJ2-1, with a possible D match to TRBD2 (6 bases). Trimming left V 5 bases short and J 8 bases short, with 19 bases between. This CDR3 is built from 15 residues.

This clonotype showed up just a few times. The V call is TRBV6-5, the J call TRBJ2-7; 7 nucleotides line up with TRBD1. V shed 0 bases, J shed 2 bases, and the junction held 10 bases outside the gene matches. CDR3 length equals 17 residues. The germline V gene encodes CDR1 MNHEY and CDR2 SVGAGI. The CDR3 DNA reads TGTGCCAGCAGTTACTCCTCATTCGGGGACAGACCCTACGAGCAGTACTTC. Protein sequence: CASSYSSFGDRPYEQYF.

In this sample, this clonotype turned up a few times. This chain connects TRBV29-1 to TRBJ2-7; 7 bases match TRBD1. V was pared by 5 bases and J by 1 base, with 8 bases of the junction left unmatched. The CDR3 is 14 amino acids. The germline CDR1 and CDR2 sequences are SQVTM and ANQGSEA. The CDR3, as DNA: TGCAGCGTTTGGACAGGCCGACCATCCTACGAGCAGTACTTC. It yields the protein CSVWTGRPSYEQYF.

This clonotype was detected only a few times. This chain's CDR3 is CASSIEQFMNTEAFF. In nucleotides, the CDR3 is TGTGCCAGTAGTATAGAACAGTTCATGAACACTGAAGCTTTCTTT. The chain joins TRBV19 to TRBJ1-1; D gene ambiguous. The germline V gene has CDR1 LNHDA and CDR2 SQIVND (reference sequence). V was cut by 0 bases and J by 0 bases, with 8 bases left in between. CDR3 length: 15 amino acids.